The present TCR beta chain was sequenced within a study of T cell changes during pregnancy in multiple sclerosis. Germline V gene data show CDR1 as MNHNS and CDR2 as SASEGT. The CDR3 runs 18 residues. The J segment lost 7 bases and the V segment lost 3 bases, leaving 15 bases of the junction unmatched. TCRdb's table, derived via immunoSEQ multiplex PCR, lists solely in-frame clones and lacks some. The data show approximately 99,000 clones, with around 93% seen just once and 0.99% held by the top ten. The sequence came from a female donor with multiple sclerosis, enrolled in a pregnancy study. V and J are TRBV6-1 and TRBJ2-1; 10 bases map to TRBD2. Material: peripheral blood, obtained after pregnancy. The CDR3: CASSDFPGLALNGNEQFF. The CDR3 DNA sequence: TGTGCCAGCAGTGACTTCCCGGGACTAGCGCTTAATGGGAATGAGCAGTTCTTC.